These 9 T cell receptor beta chains share one sample of origin, sequenced in a study of shared clonotypes between healthy human individuals. TCRdb's table, derived via immunoSEQ multiplex PCR, lists solely in-frame clones and lacks some. The sample lists roughly 100,000 clones, approximately 70% occurring once. The sample comprised memory CD8+ T cells sorted from blood. Noted subset: CD45RO+ cells pooled with CCR7-negative TemRA cells. These receptors were obtained from a woman aged 25 to 39 in good health.

In its sample, this clone was seen a few times. The chain recombines TRBV9 with TRBJ2-1, with TRBD2 matching 8 bases. The V and J ends lost 0 bases and 6 bases, in that order; junction bases with no gene match: 5. Germline loops: CDR1 SGDLS, CDR2 YYNGEE. The CDR3 spans 15 residues. CDR3 bases: TGTGCCAGCAGCGTAGCTTCGGGGACTAGCAATGAGCAGTTCTTC. Protein product: CASSVASGTSNEQFF.

This clone was counted ten times or more. The chain links TRBV6-1 to TRBJ1-3; a weak D match, TRBD1 (5 bases). V lost 1 base, J lost 2 bases, and 9 bases lay in between. Germline V gene lookup returns CDR1 MNHNS and CDR2 SASEGT. The CDR3 spans 15 residues. The DNA of the CDR3 is TGTGCCAGCAGTGAAGAACCGACAGCTGGAAACACCATATATTTT. Residues: CASSEEPTAGNTIYF.

The gene calls are TRBV13 and TRBJ2-1, with D perhaps matching TRBD2 (6 bases). Germline V gene lookup returns CDR1 PRHDT and CDR2 FYEKMQ (reference sequence). The length of the CDR3 is 14 residues. V shed 3 bases and J shed 4 bases, with 10 bases lying between them. CDR3 in amino acids: CASSLGLRYNEQFF. The CDR3 region has the DNA TGTGCCAGCAGCTTGGGACTGAGGTACAATGAGCAGTTCTTC.

With respect to this clone: Additional DNA sequences in this sample encode the identical CDR3. The chain carries TRBV27 and TRBJ2-7, with a possible D match to TRBD2 (5 bases). V was shortened by 2 bases and J by 3 bases, with 8 bases between the two germline ends. CDR3 length: 13 amino acids. Looked up from germline, CDR1 is MNHEY and CDR2 is SMNVEV (reference sequence). CDR3 nucleotides: TGTGCCAGCAGTTTACGGGGAAACTACGAGCAGTACTTC. Translating it yields CASSLRGNYEQYF.

Points on this clone: Other DNA variants within this sample encode the same CDR3. The rearrangement uses TRBV27 and TRBJ2-7; D is uncertain. The CDR3 sequence is 14 residues long. Looked up from germline, CDR1 is MNHEY and CDR2 is SMNVEV (reference sequence). The ends were cut back, 6 bases at V and 0 bases at J, with 12 bases in the middle. The CDR3 loop reads CASSPGGRSYEQYF. DNA for the CDR3: TGTGCCAGCAGCCCCGGCGGTCGCTCCTACGAGCAGTACTTC.

The V and J genes are TRBV21-1 and TRBJ2-3; no DNA check was done on the table's D call, TRBD2. TRBV21-1 is a recognized pseudogene. The CDR3 length is 17 residues. The CDR3 loop reads CASSPNQLAGEPDTQYF. The DNA for the CDR3 is TGTGCCAGCAGCCCAAATCAACTAGCGGGAGAACCAGATACGCAGTATTTT.

This chain uses TRBV4-1 with TRBJ2-7; D is possibly TRBD2 (6 bases). The CDR3 covers 15 residues. Germline loops: CDR1 MGHRA, CDR2 YSYEKL. Trimming took off 1 base at V and 0 bases at J, with 10 bases between the two ends. CDR3 coding DNA: TGCGCCAGCAGCCAAGGCGGGACGGCCTCCTACGAGCAGTACTTC. It encodes CASSQGGTASYEQYF.

The J gene is TRBJ2-1, the V gene TRBV7-3; 8 nucleotides agree with TRBD2. The J segment lost 8 bases and the V segment lost 6 bases, leaving 9 bases of the junction unmatched. The CDR3 length is 14 residues. Germline V gene lookup returns CDR1 SGHTA and CDR2 FQGTGA. The CDR3 protein is CASSSLAAAHEQFF. CDR3 in DNA: TGTGCCAGCAGTTCACTAGCGGCCGCCCATGAGCAGTTCTTC.

At least ten counts were recorded for this clone. This chain uses TRBV11-3 with TRBJ1-2; the D is unclear. V lost 0 bases to trimming and J lost 6 bases, with 5 bases between them. The CDR3 is 12 amino acids. Germline CDR1 is SGHNT and CDR2 is YENEEA. Here the CDR3 DNA reads TGTGCCAGCAGCTTAGACGGCCATGGCTACACCTTC. Protein product: CASSLDGHGYTF. Full variable domain (missing parts from reference TRBV11-3 and TRBJ1-2): EAGVVQSPRYKIIEKKQPVAFWCNPISGHNTLYWYLQNLGQGPELLIRYENEEAVDDSQLPKDRFSAERLKGVDSTLKIQPAELGDSAVYLCASSLDGHGYTFGSGTRLTVV.